This entry describes one TCR beta chain. The antigen remains undetermined. These data belong to a study of response to subunit inactivated influenza vaccine. The study's findings and limits: That few new T cells are recruited by each seasonal influenza vaccination was the authors' suggestion.

Each CDR3 protein gets one entry after TCRdb re-called the RT-PCR reads with MiXCR. This table has 600,000 to 700,000 distinct CDR3 sequences, roughly 15% appearing once. Germline values: CDR1 MGHDK, CDR2 SYGVNS. The CDR3 runs 14 residues. V dropped 4 bases and J dropped 3; count of bases not matched to a gene: 6. The rearrangement joins TRBV25-1 to TRBJ2-7; 7 bases are a match to TRBD1. Sequenced here: PBMCs from blood, sampled around 15 days before vaccination. The origin of this receptor is a man over 45 who received an inactivated influenza vaccine. The CDR3 reads CASSGYRGIYEQYF. The CDR3 coding sequence is TGTGCCAGCAGTGGTTACAGGGGCATCTACGAGCAGTACTTC.